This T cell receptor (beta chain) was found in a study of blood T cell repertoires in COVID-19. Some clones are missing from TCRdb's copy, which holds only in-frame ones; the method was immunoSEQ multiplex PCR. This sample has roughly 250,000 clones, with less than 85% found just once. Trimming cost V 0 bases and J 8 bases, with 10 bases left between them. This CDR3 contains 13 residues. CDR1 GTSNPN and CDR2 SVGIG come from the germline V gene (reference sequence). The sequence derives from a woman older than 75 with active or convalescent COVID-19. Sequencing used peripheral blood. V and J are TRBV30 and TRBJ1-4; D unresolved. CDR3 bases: TGTGCCTGGAGTGTAGGCCCGGGGGAAAAACTGTTTTTT. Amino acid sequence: CAWSVGPGEKLFF.